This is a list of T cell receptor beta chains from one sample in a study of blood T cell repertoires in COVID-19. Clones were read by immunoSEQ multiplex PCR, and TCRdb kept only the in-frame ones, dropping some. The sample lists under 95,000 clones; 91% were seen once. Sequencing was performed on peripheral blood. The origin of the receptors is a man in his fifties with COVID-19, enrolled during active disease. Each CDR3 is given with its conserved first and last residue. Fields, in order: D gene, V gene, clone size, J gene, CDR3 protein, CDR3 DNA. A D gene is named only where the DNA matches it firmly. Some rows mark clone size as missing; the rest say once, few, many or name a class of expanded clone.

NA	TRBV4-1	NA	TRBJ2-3	CASSQEPGLSTDTQYF	TGCGCCAGCAGCCAAGAACCGGGACTGAGCACAGATACGCAGTATTTT
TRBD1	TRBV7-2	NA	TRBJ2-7	CASSLGPGQGGEQYF	TGTGCCAGCAGCTTAGGGCCGGGACAGGGAGGCGAGCAGTACTTC
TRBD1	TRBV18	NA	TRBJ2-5	CASSPPGQGDQYF	TGTGCCAGCTCACCACCGGGACAGGGGGACCAGTACTTC
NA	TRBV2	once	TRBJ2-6	CASSPQGAGANVLTF	TGTGCCAGCAGTCCACAGGGAGCTGGGGCCAACGTCCTGACTTTC
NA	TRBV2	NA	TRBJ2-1	CASMDPPAGRYNEQFF	TGTGCCAGCATGGACCCCCCGGCGGGGAGATACAATGAGCAGTTCTTC
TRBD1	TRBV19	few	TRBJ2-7	CASSPGQDFYEQYF	TGTGCCAGTAGCCCGGGACAGGACTTCTACGAGCAGTACTTC
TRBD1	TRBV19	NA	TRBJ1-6	CASSALTGGDSPLHF	TGTGCCAGTAGTGCCCTGACAGGGGGGGACTCACCCCTCCACTTT
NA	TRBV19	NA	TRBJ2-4	CASSIPRGYAAKNIQYF	TGTGCCAGTAGTATCCCACGGGGGTACGCAGCCAAAAACATTCAGTACTTC
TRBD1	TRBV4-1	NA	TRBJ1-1	CASSGAGGSNTEAFF	TGCGCCAGCAGCGGGGCAGGGGGCTCGAACACTGAAGCTTTCTTT
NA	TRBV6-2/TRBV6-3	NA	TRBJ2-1	CVSSYAPTSFNEQFF	TGTGTCAGCAGTTACGCTCCAACTAGCTTTAATGAGCAGTTCTTC
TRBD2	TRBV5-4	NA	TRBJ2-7	CASSPPGLAGEQYF	TGTGCCAGCAGCCCACCGGGACTAGCGGGCGAGCAGTACTTC
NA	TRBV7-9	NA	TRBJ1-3	CASSLGGPSGNTIYF	TGTGCCAGCAGCTTAGGGGGCCCCTCTGGAAACACCATATATTTT
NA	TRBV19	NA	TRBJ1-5	CASSIDRDTPHQPQHF	TGTGCCAGTAGTATAGATCGTGACACACCGCATCAGCCCCAGCATTTT
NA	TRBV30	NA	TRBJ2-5	CAWGGDNEETQYF	TGTGCCTGGGGAGGGGACAATGAAGAGACCCAGTACTTC
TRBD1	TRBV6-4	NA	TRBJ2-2	CASSDKPGQGAGELFF	TGTGCCAGCAGTGACAAGCCGGGACAGGGGGCCGGGGAGCTGTTTTTT
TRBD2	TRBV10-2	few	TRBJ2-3	CASSESKLAGATDTQYF	TGCGCCAGCAGTGAGTCGAAGCTAGCGGGGGCCACAGATACGCAGTATTTT
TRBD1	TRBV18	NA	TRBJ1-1	CASSFDRGNTEAFF	TGTGCCAGCTCATTCGACAGGGGAAACACTGAAGCTTTCTTT
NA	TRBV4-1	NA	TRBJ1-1	CASSQDGDEAFF	TGCGCCAGCAGCCAAGATGGAGATGAAGCTTTCTTT
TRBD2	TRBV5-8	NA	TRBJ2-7	CASSLARLAGDSYEQYF	TGTGCCAGCAGCTTGGCCCGGCTAGCGGGTGACTCCTACGAGCAGTACTTC
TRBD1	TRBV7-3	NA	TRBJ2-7	CASSASGTGGYEQYF	TGTGCCAGCAGCGCCTCCGGGACAGGGGGCTACGAGCAGTACTTC
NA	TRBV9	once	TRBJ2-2	CASSPVVLSGELFF	TGTGCCAGCAGCCCGGTCGTACTAAGCGGGGAGCTGTTTTTT
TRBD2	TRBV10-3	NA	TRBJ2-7	CAISEFLREDEQYF	TGTGCCATCAGTGAGTTCCTACGGGAGGACGAGCAGTACTTC